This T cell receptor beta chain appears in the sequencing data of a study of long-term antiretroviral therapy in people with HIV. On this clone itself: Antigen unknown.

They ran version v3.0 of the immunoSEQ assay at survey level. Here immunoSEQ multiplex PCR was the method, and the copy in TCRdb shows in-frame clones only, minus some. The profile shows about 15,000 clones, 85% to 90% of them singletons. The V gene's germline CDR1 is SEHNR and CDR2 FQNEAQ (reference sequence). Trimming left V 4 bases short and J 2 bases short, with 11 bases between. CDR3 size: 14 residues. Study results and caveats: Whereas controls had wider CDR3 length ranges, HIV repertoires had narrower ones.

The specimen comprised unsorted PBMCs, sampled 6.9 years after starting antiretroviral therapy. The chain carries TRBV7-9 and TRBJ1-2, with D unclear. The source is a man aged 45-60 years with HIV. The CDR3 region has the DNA TGTGCCAGCAGCTCCCGCGGAGGAAACTATGGCTACACCTTC. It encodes CASSSRGGNYGYTF.